These T cell receptor beta chains were read from a single sample in a study of control samples from healthy donors and cancer patients. Profiled with immunoSEQ multiplex PCR; TCRdb holds only in-frame clones, not every one. The sample has about 170,000 clones, 91% seen once. The sample comprised blood. Source of these receptors: a woman in her twenties or thirties in good health. Both conserved end residues are part of each CDR3. The D gene is left open where the match is weak. Where a row states a size, it is once, few, many or the class of an expanded clone; other rows omit it.

size | D | J | V | DNA | CDR3
once | . | TRBJ1-1 | TRBV6-1 | TGTGCCAGCAGTGAAGCCCTACCAATGAACACTGAAGCTTTCTTT | CASSEALPMNTEAFF
once | TRBD1 | TRBJ2-1 | TRBV15 | TGTGCCACCAGCAGAGATCACAGGGGTAATGAGCAGTTCTTC | CATSRDHRGNEQFF
. | . | TRBJ1-5 | TRBV21-1 | TGTGCCAGCAGCACCTACAGGGTAGCGAGTCAGCCCCAGCATTTT | CASSTYRVASQPQHF
once | TRBD1 | TRBJ1-2 | TRBV6-4 | TGTGCCAGCAGTGACTCGCAGGGGGCCTATGGCTACACCTTC | CASSDSQGAYGYTF
. | TRBD2 | TRBJ2-1 | TRBV6-2/TRBV6-3 | TGTGCCAGCAGTCTAGCGGGAGTCTGGAATGAGCAGTTCTTC | CASSLAGVWNEQFF
. | TRBD1 | TRBJ2-2 | TRBV11-2 | TGTGCCAGCAGCTTAGGGGGACAGGGGGCCGACACCGGGGAGCTGTTTTTT | CASSLGGQGADTGELFF
. | . | TRBJ1-1 | TRBV19 | TGTGCCAGTAGTAACCGGCAGAGCACTGAAGCTTTCTTT | CASSNRQSTEAFF
few | . | TRBJ1-1 | TRBV3-1/TRBV3-2 | TGTGCCAGCAGCCAAGGGACAGAAGCTTTCTTT | CASSQGTEAFF
. | TRBD1 | TRBJ2-7 | TRBV28 | TGTGCCAGCAGTTTACTACAGGGGGCCTACGAGCAGTACTTC | CASSLLQGAYEQYF
. | . | TRBJ1-2 | TRBV2 | TGTGCCAGCAGTGATGTCGGGGGGGATGGCTACACCTTC | CASSDVGGDGYTF
. | . | TRBJ1-2 | TRBV4-3 | TGCGCCAGCAGCCAAGAGTCGCAGGGCCATGGCTACACCTTC | CASSQESQGHGYTF
. | TRBD2 | TRBJ2-1 | TRBV19 | TGTGCCAGTAGTGTCCCCTCTAGCGGGGGTCCCTACAATGAGCAGTTCTTC | CASSVPSSGGPYNEQFF
. | TRBD1 | TRBJ1-1 | TRBV15 | TGTGCCACCAGCCGCTACCGGGACAGAAATGAAGCTTTCTTT | CATSRYRDRNEAFF
once | TRBD1 | TRBJ2-7 | TRBV23-1 | TGCGCCAGCAGTCAAATCGGACAGGGGAGCCACGAGCAGTACTTC | CASSQIGQGSHEQYF
. | TRBD1 | TRBJ2-7 | TRBV15 | TGTGCCACCAGCAGGGAGGCAGGGGGATTTTACGAGCAGTACTTC | CATSREAGGFYEQYF
once | . | TRBJ1-6 | TRBV5-1 | TGCGCCAGCAGCTTCCAGGGAGGGAATTCACCCCTCCACTTT | CASSFQGGNSPLHF
. | TRBD1 | TRBJ1-1 | TRBV5-1 | TGCGCCAGCAGCGGAACGACAGGGGATGGTGAAGCTTTCTTT | CASSGTTGDGEAFF
. | TRBD1 | TRBJ2-1 | TRBV18 | TGTGCCAGCTCACTACTACCCGGGACAGGGGGCGGCAATGAGCAGTTCTTC | CASSLLPGTGGGNEQFF
once | TRBD1 | TRBJ2-5 | TRBV7-2 | TGTGCCAGCAGCTTAACCGGGACAGGGGCCGAGACCCAGTACTTC | CASSLTGTGAETQYF
. | TRBD2 | TRBJ2-7 | TRBV7-2 | TGTGCCAGCAGCGGCGGGACTATCCCTTACGAGCAGTACTTC | CASSGGTIPYEQYF
. | TRBD1 | TRBJ1-1 | TRBV27 | TGTGCCAGCAGTTTATCCGACAGGGACGGGTGGGCTTTCTTT | CASSLSDRDGWAFF
. | TRBD2 | TRBJ2-1 | TRBV19 | TGTGCCAGTAGTAGGGGCGCCCTAGCGGGAGGCTACAATGAGCAGTTCTTC | CASSRGALAGGYNEQFF
. | TRBD1 | TRBJ1-1 | TRBV30 | TGTGCCTGGAACCCGGGACAGGGCACTGAAGCTTTCTTT | CAWNPGQGTEAFF
. | . | TRBJ1-2 | TRBV11-2 | TGTGCCAGCAGCTTAGACACCGGGACACCTAACTATGGCTACACCTTC | CASSLDTGTPNYGYTF